The 29 T cell receptor beta chains reported below all come from one sample, sequenced in a study of regulatory T cells in long-lasting Graves disease. According to the study, TCR beta libraries were built with iRepertoire HTBI primers and CDR3-region Arm-PCR. TCRdb reprocessed the multiplex PCR reads with MiXCR, giving one entry per CDR3 protein. Of about 530,000 distinct CDR3 sequences detected, about 16% appear once; the ten largest clones hold 20% to 30%. This sample's time point: newly diagnosed GD, antithyroid drugs for less than 3 months. Making the TCR library involved RNA that had been extracted from PBMCs. These data also formed part of another study, on T cells in Graves' hyperthyroidism and ophthalmopathy.

Sequencing was performed on peripheral blood mononuclear cells (PBMCs), taken at new diagnosis, from a patient treated with antithyroid drugs. Receptors were obtained from a middle-aged woman with Graves disease.

As for this clonotype: A much larger clone sits a single nucleotide away, making a read error possible. CDR3 residues: CAWRPLGENNYGCTF. The CDR3 bases are TGTGCCTGGAGACCCTTGGGGGAGAATAACTATGGCTGCACCTTC. The chain employs TRBV30 and TRBJ1-2; D perhaps matches TRBD1 (5 bases). CDR1 GTSNPN and CDR2 SVGIG come from the germline V gene (reference sequence). This CDR3 spans 15 amino acids.

This clonotype was recorded at least ten times. This chain connects TRBV6-1 to TRBJ1-2, with TRBD1 as a possible D gene (5 bases). The CDR3 totals 16 residues. V was cut by 5 bases and J by 4 bases, with 20 bases left in between. Looked up from germline, CDR1 is MNHNS and CDR2 is SASEGT. Written as DNA, the CDR3 is TGTGCCAGCAGTCTTACTGTTTTGGACACGGGCTATGGCTACACCTTC. This codes for CASSLTVLDTGYGYTF.

Ten or more counts support this clonotype. The chain employs TRBV12-3 or TRBV12-4 and TRBJ1-5; the D is unclear. Trimming removed 2 bases from V and 6 bases from J, with 5 bases in between. The CDR3 spans 12 residues. CDR3 sequence reads: CASSLPLQPQHF. CDR3 DNA: TGTGCCAGCAGTTTACCCCTTCAGCCCCAGCATTTT.

This clonotype has ten or more counts. J is TRBJ2-5 and V is TRBV7-9; D unclear. CDR3 size: 14 residues. The germline V gene has CDR1 SEHNR and CDR2 FQNEAQ (reference sequence). Deletions cut 1 base from V and 2 bases from J, with 8 bases between. The CDR3 bases are TGTGCCAGCAGCTTAGTGGCAGTTCAAGAGACCCAGTACTTC. As protein: CASSLVAVQETQYF.

This clonotype was counted a few times. V usage is TRBV15 and J usage is TRBJ2-3, with TRBD2 identical over 12 bases. With V trimmed by 1 base and J by 4 bases, 6 bases remained unmatched. Germline V gene data show CDR1 as LNHNV and CDR2 as YYDKDF (reference sequence). The CDR3 has 17 amino acids. The CDR3 reads CATSRASGGAGPDTQYF. CDR3 DNA sequence: TGTGCCACCAGCAGAGCTAGCGGGGGGGCCGGGCCAGATACGCAGTATTTT.

This clonotype was picked up many times. It is likely a read error, because the conserved phenylalanine at the end of the CDR3 is missing. This chain uses TRBV3-1 with TRBJ1-2; 8 bases align to TRBD1. CDR3 length equals 14 residues. Germline assignment: CDR1 LGHDT and CDR2 YNNKEL (reference sequence). With 6 bases clipped from V and 2 bases from J, the junction kept 5 bases outside the gene matches. For the CDR3, the DNA is TGTGCCAGCAGTCAGGGACAGGAAAACTATGGCTACACCCTC. Amino acids: CASSQGQENYGYTL.

The V gene is TRBV4-1, the J gene TRBJ2-1; TRBD2 matches at 12 bases. After removal of 1 base from V and 5 bases from J, the junction contained 6 bases not matched to a gene. Germline V lookup: CDR1 MGHRA, CDR2 YSYEKL. This CDR3 spans 17 amino acids. The chain's CDR3 is CASSQGMASGGDNEQFF. CDR3 DNA: TGCGCCAGCAGCCAAGGCATGGCTAGCGGGGGGGACAATGAGCAGTTCTTC.

The V gene is TRBV10-3, the J gene TRBJ2-5; D remains unclear. CDR3 length: 14 amino acids. Germline loops: CDR1 ENHRY, CDR2 SYGVKD. Between the trimmed V and J ends, which lost 2 bases and 0 bases, there was a span of 7 bases. This CDR3 is CAISEGSYQETQYF. The CDR3 nucleotides are TGTGCCATCAGTGAGGGCAGTTACCAAGAGACCCAGTACTTC.

This clonotype has a count of ten or more. The rearrangement uses TRBV7-2 and TRBJ2-5; 8 bases are a match to TRBD1. With 5 bases clipped from V and 2 bases from J, the junction kept 7 bases outside the gene matches. The CDR3 runs 15 residues. Germline V gene data show CDR1 as SGHTA and CDR2 as FQGNSA. CDR3 sequence: CASSVRDRPQETQYF. CDR3 DNA: TGTGCCAGCAGCGTCCGGGACAGGCCGCAAGAGACCCAGTACTTC.

V and J are TRBV12-5 and TRBJ2-7; the D is unclear. The germline V and J ends were trimmed by 4 bases and 0 bases, with 4 bases remaining between them. Germline V CDR1 and CDR2: LGHNT, FRNRAP. The CDR3 contains 12 residues. This CDR3 reads CASGYRSYEQYF. CDR3 nucleotides: TGTGCTAGTGGTTACCGCTCCTACGAGCAGTACTTC.

This clonotype was seen ten or more times. The V gene is TRBV28, the J gene TRBJ2-3; 9 bases align to TRBD2. CDR3 length: 15 amino acids. V was pared by 8 bases and J by 0 bases, with 6 bases of the junction left unmatched. Germline CDR1 reads MDHEN; CDR2 reads SYDVKM. The CDR3 protein is CASVLLAGSTDTQYF. The CDR3 bases are TGTGCCAGCGTCCTGCTAGCGGGGAGCACAGATACGCAGTATTTT.

This clonotype was picked up many times. V gene TRBV20-1 combines with J gene TRBJ2-5, with 10 bases matching TRBD1. The length of the CDR3 is 15 residues. The V and J ends lost 0 bases and 5 bases, in that order; junction bases with no gene match: 6. Germline-derived CDR1 and CDR2 are DFQATT and SNEGSKA (reference sequence). CDR3 nucleotide sequence: TGCAGTGCTAGAGATCCCGGGACAGGGGCGGAGACCCAGTACTTC. Protein sequence: CSARDPGTGAETQYF.

This clonotype was observed at least ten times. The rearrangement joins TRBV5-1 to TRBJ2-1, with no clear D. The V gene's germline CDR1 is SGHRS and CDR2 YFSETQ. CDR3 length: 16 amino acids. The V end lost 0 bases, the J end lost 0 bases, and 10 bases lay between the germline ends. The CDR3 is CASSLGYSRSYNEQFF. CDR3 sequence (DNA): TGCGCCAGCAGCTTGGGGTACAGCCGCTCCTACAATGAGCAGTTCTTC. Variable domain in full (rest from reference TRBV5-1 and TRBJ2-1): KAGVTQTPRYLIKTRGQQVTLSCSPISGHRSVSWYQQTPGQGLQFLFEYFSETQRNKGNFPGRFSGRQFSNSRSEMNVSTLELGDSALYLCASSLGYSRSYNEQFFGPGTRLTVL.

This clonotype was observed many times. The genes are TRBV12-3 or TRBV12-4 and TRBJ1-2; D not certain. The ends were cut back, 3 bases at V and 5 bases at J, with 7 bases in the middle. This CDR3 is built from 12 residues. The CDR3 DNA reads TGTGCCAGCAGTTTTGCGGGGTATGGCTACACCTTC. This gives the protein CASSFAGYGYTF.

The J gene is TRBJ1-1, the V gene TRBV7-2; no definite D call. This CDR3 spans 13 amino acids. CDR1 and CDR2 from the germline V gene are SGHTA and FQGNSA. V lost 6 bases and J 7 bases, leaving 15 bases between the germline ends. CDR3 coding DNA: TGTGCCAGCAGGATTGGGGTTGGCAATGAAGCTTTCTTT. Its protein product is CASRIGVGNEAFF. Full variable domain (remainder filled in from reference TRBV7-2 and TRBJ1-1): GAGVSQSPSNKVTEKGKDVELRCDPISGHTALYWYRQSLGQGLEFLIYFQGNSAPDKSGLPSDRFSAERTGGSVSTLTIQRTQQEDSAVYLCASRIGVGNEAFFGQGTRLTVV.

This clonotype was counted a few times. V and J are TRBV7-8 and TRBJ2-2, with D possibly being TRBD2 (6 bases). Germline V gene sequence: CDR1 SGHVS, CDR2 FQNEAQ. The V gene lost 1 base and the J gene lost 7 bases, with 10 bases spanning the gap. This CDR3 comprises 14 residues. Written as DNA, the CDR3 is TGTGCCAGCAGCTTAGGCGGGGCGATCGGGGAGCTGTTTTTT. Its protein product is CASSLGGAIGELFF. Together with reference TRBV7-8 and TRBJ2-2, the CDR3 gives the full variable domain: GAGVSQSPRYKVAKRGQDVALRCDPISGHVSLFWYQQALGQGPEFLTYFQNEAQLDKSGLPSDRFFAERPEGSVSTLKIQRTQQEDSAVYLCASSLGGAIGELFFGEGSRLTVL.

CDR3 amino acids: CSARDQAGESGELFF. As DNA, the CDR3 is TGCAGTGCTAGAGATCAAGCGGGGGAATCCGGGGAGCTGTTTTTT. The chain links TRBV20-1 to TRBJ2-2, with 8 bases lining up with TRBD2. Germline lookup yields CDR1 DFQATT and CDR2 SNEGSKA (reference sequence). The CDR3 length is 15 residues. Trimming removed 0 bases from V and 6 bases from J; junction bases left unmatched: 6.

The chain joins TRBV25-1 to TRBJ1-4, with a weak D call TRBD1 (5 bases). This CDR3 is built from 15 residues. Trimming pared 1 base from V and 3 bases from J, leaving 9 bases between. The V gene's germline CDR1 is MGHDK and CDR2 SYGVNS. DNA for the CDR3: TGTGCCAGCAGTGAATTGAGGGGAGCTAATGAAAAACTGTTTTTT. Its translation is CASSELRGANEKLFF. The whole variable domain, filled in from reference TRBV25-1 and TRBJ1-4, reads EADIYQTPRYLVIGTGKKITLECSQTMGHDKMYWYQQDPGMELHLIHYSYGVNSTEKGDLSSESTVSRIRTEHFPLTLESARPSHTSQYLCASSELRGANEKLFFGSGTQLSVL.

This clonotype was counted ten times or more. The chain links TRBV12-3 or TRBV12-4 to TRBJ2-1; 14 positions match TRBD2. J gave up 4 bases and V 6 bases, and 2 bases lay outside the gene matches. The CDR3 has 15 amino acids. In DNA, the CDR3 is TGTGCCAGCAGGGGACTAGCGGGGGATTACAATGAGCAGTTCTTC. This encodes CASRGLAGDYNEQFF.

This clonotype was seen only a few times. The chain is built from TRBV14 and TRBJ1-2, with 7 nucleotides matching TRBD1. V dropped 4 bases and J dropped 0; count of bases not matched to a gene: 8. The CDR3 extends over 16 amino acids. In germline, CDR1 is SGHDN, CDR2 FVKESK. In DNA form, the CDR3 reads TGTGCCAGCAGCCGGAACGGACAGGTCCCTAACTATGGCTACACCTTC. Its translation is CASSRNGQVPNYGYTF. Full variable domain (outside the CDR3, taken from reference TRBV14 and TRBJ1-2): EAGVTQFPSHSVIEKGQTVTLRCDPISGHDNLYWYRRVMGKEIKFLLHFVKESKQDESGMPNNRFLAERTGGTYSTLKVQPAELEDSGVYFCASSRNGQVPNYGYTFGSGTRLTVV.

Ten or more counts support this clonotype. The chain links TRBV18 to TRBJ1-5; D not resolved. Germline loops: CDR1 KGHSH, CDR2 LQKENI. CDR3 length equals 13 residues. V was pared by 3 bases and J by 4 bases, with 7 bases between. The CDR3 region has the DNA TGTGCCAGCTCACCTAACTTTAATCAGCCCCAGCATTTT. Translated, it gives CASSPNFNQPQHF.

V gene TRBV4-2 combines with J gene TRBJ2-5; TRBD1 is a possible D gene (6 bases). This CDR3 comprises 13 residues. Trimming took off 4 bases at V and 7 bases at J, with 13 bases between the two ends. The germline V gene encodes CDR1 LGHNA and CDR2 YNFKEQ. The CDR3 sequence: CASSLGQSVTQYF. The DNA of the CDR3 is TGTGCCAGCAGCCTCGGACAGAGCGTGACCCAGTACTTC.

The table lists this clonotype with a few counts. V and J are TRBV5-6 and TRBJ2-5; TRBD1 matches at 9 bases. J gave up 2 bases and V 4 bases, and 6 bases lay outside the gene matches. CDR1 and CDR2 from the germline V gene are SGHDT and YYEEEE. CDR3 length: 15 residues. The CDR3 coding sequence is TGTGCCAGCAGCCGGGGACAGGGTAATCAAGAGACCCAGTACTTC. Encoded protein: CASSRGQGNQETQYF.

This clonotype was detected many times. The rearrangement joins TRBV10-3 to TRBJ1-3; unclear D gene. V lost 3 bases, J lost 0 bases, and 9 bases lay in between. This CDR3 has 15 amino acids. Germline assignment: CDR1 ENHRY and CDR2 SYGVKD. This CDR3 is CAISDALRSGNTIYF. DNA for the CDR3: TGTGCCATCAGTGATGCCCTGCGCTCTGGAAACACCATATATTTT.

With regard to this clonotype: It may be a read error: a sequence one base away is much more abundant. The chain couples TRBV11-2 to TRBJ2-3, with 8 nucleotides matching TRBD2. The germline V gene encodes CDR1 SGHAT and CDR2 FQNNGV. The CDR3 is made up of 16 amino acids. CDR3 sequence: CPSSLGGGLWADTQYF. DNA for the CDR3: TGTCCCAGCAGCTTAGGCGGGGGGCTATGGGCAGATACGCAGTATTTT.

In this sample, this clonotype turned up a few times. The CDR3 end shows no conserved phenylalanine or tryptophan, and so a read error is likely. The chain links TRBV20-1 to TRBJ2-5; D ambiguous. The CDR3 is 12 amino acids. CDR1 is DFQATT, CDR2 SNEGSKA, per germline (reference sequence). V was shortened by 5 bases and J by 3 bases, with 10 bases between the two germline ends. The CDR3 nucleotides are TGCAGTGCTTCCTACTTGGAAGAGACCCAGTACTCC. It encodes CSASYLEETQYS.

The sample holds many counts of this clonotype. The J gene is TRBJ2-5, the V gene TRBV20-1, with D perhaps being TRBD1 or TRBD2 (6 bases each). The V and J ends lost 0 bases and 5 bases respectively, with 16 bases between them. The CDR3 has 15 amino acids. CDR1 is DFQATT and CDR2 is SNEGSKA in the germline V gene (reference sequence). CDR3 bases: TGCAGTGCTAGAGATGGCAGGGGAGGTTGGGAGACCCAGTACTTC. Protein sequence: CSARDGRGGWETQYF.

This clonotype was recorded many times. V gene TRBV20-1 combines with J gene TRBJ2-1; a possible D gene is TRBD2 (6 bases). The CDR3 is 16 amino acids. The germline gives CDR1 DFQATT, CDR2 SNEGSKA (reference sequence). V dropped 4 bases and J dropped 2 bases, with 18 bases sitting between them. As DNA, the CDR3 is TGCAGTGCTAAGGCACTCGGGGGTCAGACCTACAATGAGCAGTTCTTC. Translating it yields CSAKALGGQTYNEQFF.

Many counts were recorded for this clonotype. The chain joins TRBV5-1 to TRBJ1-2; unclear D gene. V gave up 2 bases and J gave up 4 bases, with 12 bases separating them. CDR1 is SGHRS and CDR2 is YFSETQ in the germline V gene. CDR3 size: 14 residues. CDR3 region: CASSLGNSGYGYTF. In nucleotides, the CDR3 is TGCGCCAGCAGCTTAGGCAATTCAGGCTATGGCTACACCTTC.